This T cell receptor beta chain was sequenced for a study of blood T cell repertoires in COVID-19. Authors' analysis steps: The authors estimated nucleated cell counts from reference gene primer amplification. Some clones are missing from TCRdb's copy, which holds only in-frame ones; the method was immunoSEQ multiplex PCR. V and J calls and clone size are as listed in that table; D and trimming were resolved from the DNA. In the table there are roughly 200,000 clones, about 85% of which are singletons. The sequencing sample was made of peripheral blood. The clonotype comes from a woman aged 18-29 years who had recovered from COVID-19.

This chain's CDR3 is CASSLRDRGGNQPQHF. The CDR3, as DNA: TGTGCCAGCAGCTTGCGGGACAGGGGCGGCAATCAGCCCCAGCATTTT. The rearrangement links TRBV7-8 to TRBJ1-5, with 10 bases fitting TRBD1. In germline, CDR1 is SGHVS, CDR2 FQNEAQ. The CDR3 spans 16 residues. V trimming: 3 bases; J trimming: 2 bases; junction bases outside the gene matches: 4.